These 17 T cell receptor beta chains came from one sample sequenced in a study of T cell responses to AZD1222 COVID-19 vaccine. Measured with immunoSEQ multiplex PCR; TCRdb has only the in-frame clones, and not every one. The sample includes 90,000 to 130,000 clones, roughly four fifths of them seen just once. The starting material was peripheral blood, obtained on day 0 of AZD1222 vaccination. Receptors originate from an adult in good health.

The chain joins TRBV2 to TRBJ1-1, with D perhaps TRBD1 (5 bases). This CDR3 has 13 residues. V lost 3 bases, J lost 5 bases, and 10 bases lay in between. Germline assignment: CDR1 SNHLY and CDR2 FYNNEI. The CDR3 sequence: CASSDQGGTEAFF. CDR3 DNA sequence: TGTGCCAGCAGTGATCAGGGAGGGACTGAAGCTTTCTTT.

The chain combines TRBV7-8 with TRBJ1-5; D is perhaps TRBD1 (5 bases). Germline CDR1 SGHVS, CDR2 FQNEAQ. The CDR3 loop spans 15 amino acids. Trimming took off 1 base at V and 5 bases at J, with 12 bases between the two ends. The CDR3 here is CASSLVTGVDQPQHF. The CDR3 bases are TGTGCCAGCAGCTTAGTTACGGGGGTGGATCAGCCCCAGCATTTT.

This clone was counted a few times. The chain couples TRBV4-1 to TRBJ2-7, with 10 nucleotides matching TRBD2. The CDR3 sequence is 15 residues long. The junction had 4 bases not matched to a gene; V was cut back by 1 base and J by 4 bases. The germline V gene encodes CDR1 MGHRA and CDR2 YSYEKL. CDR3 in amino acids: CASSQAAGGDYEQYF. The CDR3 DNA is TGCGCCAGCAGCCAAGCAGCGGGAGGGGATTACGAGCAGTACTTC.

The chain carries TRBV24-1 and TRBJ1-2; D not certain. The CDR3 length is 15 residues. V was clipped by 2 bases and J by 2 bases, with 11 bases between them. In germline, CDR1 is KGHDR, CDR2 SFDVKD. CDR3 residues: CATSDSRLLNYGYTF. DNA for the CDR3: TGTGCCACCAGTGATTCCCGACTTCTAAACTATGGCTACACCTTC.

This chain connects TRBV7-8 to TRBJ1-6, with D tentatively TRBD1 (6 bases). The CDR3 is 14 residues long. Germline V gene lookup returns CDR1 SGHVS and CDR2 FQNEAQ. V gave up 5 bases and J gave up 9 bases, with 14 bases separating them. The CDR3 bases are TGTGCCAGCAGCCCCGGGGGCGGTAGTTCACCCCTCCACTTT. Residues: CASSPGGGSSPLHF. Full variable domain (outside the CDR3, taken from reference TRBV7-8 and TRBJ1-6): GAGVSQSPRYKVAKRGQDVALRCDPISGHVSLFWYQQALGQGPEFLTYFQNEAQLDKSGLPSDRFFAERPEGSVSTLKIQRTQQEDSAVYLCASSPGGGSSPLHFGNGTRLTVT.

V gene TRBV28 combines with J gene TRBJ1-4; perhaps TRBD1 as D (6 bases). Germline CDR1 and CDR2: MDHEN and SYDVKM. The CDR3 length is 14 residues. Trimming stripped 2 bases from V and 2 bases from J, with 6 bases between. The CDR3 DNA sequence: TGTGCCAGCAGTTTAAGGGGGACTAATGAAAAACTGTTTTTT. Protein: CASSLRGTNEKLFF.

The CDR3 DNA reads TGTGCCAGCTCACGAAACCAGGGGGCTGAGAACATTCAGTACTTC. Translation gives CASSRNQGAENIQYF. J is TRBJ2-4 and V is TRBV18; 8 nucleotides match TRBD1. The CDR3 extends over 15 amino acids. The germline V gene has CDR1 KGHSH and CDR2 LQKENI. V lost 4 bases, J lost 7 bases, and 9 bases stayed unmatched.

V usage is TRBV28 and J usage is TRBJ1-5; D call uncertain. This CDR3 contains 11 residues. V shed 8 bases and J shed 0 bases, with 2 bases lying between them. Germline CDR1 MDHEN, CDR2 SYDVKM. The CDR3 spells CASFSNQPQHF. In DNA form, the CDR3 reads TGTGCCAGCTTTAGCAATCAGCCCCAGCATTTT.

The chain couples TRBV7-2 to TRBJ2-3; 9 bases line up with TRBD2. This CDR3 is 15 amino acids long. CDR1 and CDR2 from the germline V gene are SGHTA and FQGNSA. V trimming: 5 bases; J trimming: 7 bases; junction bases outside the gene matches: 10. The CDR3: CASSGFVAGVYTQYF. DNA for the CDR3: TGTGCCAGCAGCGGATTTGTAGCGGGAGTTTATACGCAGTATTTT. Variable domain in full (rest from reference TRBV7-2 and TRBJ2-3): GAGVSQSPSNKVTEKGKDVELRCDPISGHTALYWYRQSLGQGLEFLIYFQGNSAPDKSGLPSDRFSAERTGGSVSTLTIQRTQQEDSAVYLCASSGFVAGVYTQYFGPGTRLTVL.

The chain uses TRBV12-3 or TRBV12-4 and TRBJ2-7; perhaps D is TRBD1 or TRBD2 (5 bases each). The CDR3 loop spans 11 amino acids. Trimming shortened V by 4 bases and J by 12 bases, and 13 bases separated the two germline ends. In DNA, the CDR3 is TGTGCCAGCAGTTCCGGGACCCAAGGGTACTTC. This encodes CASSSGTQGYF.

The chain links TRBV14 to TRBJ2-3; 11 positions match TRBD1. The CDR3 totals 16 residues. V lost 6 bases and J lost 2; bases outside the gene matches: 7. Germline values: CDR1 SGHDN, CDR2 FVKESK. CDR3 in amino acids: CASSRDRGSDTDTQYF. The CDR3 DNA reads as TGTGCCAGCAGTCGGGACAGGGGGTCCGACACAGATACGCAGTATTTT.

This sequence joins TRBV27 and TRBJ2-3; 10 bases map to TRBD2. Trimming cost V 6 bases and J 1 base; bases outside gene matches: 7. The CDR3 extends over 16 amino acids. In germline, CDR1 is MNHEY, CDR2 SMNVEV (reference sequence). The CDR3 here is CASSALAGRRTDTQYF. Written as DNA, the CDR3 is TGTGCCAGCAGCGCACTAGCGGGACGTCGCACAGATACGCAGTATTTT.

V and J are TRBV12-3 or TRBV12-4 and TRBJ1-1; D call uncertain. This CDR3 has 12 amino acids. V was trimmed by 5 bases and J by 6 bases, leaving 10 bases between them. This CDR3 is CASSKKGPEAFF. DNA of the CDR3: TGTGCCAGCAGTAAAAAGGGCCCTGAAGCTTTCTTT.

This chain connects TRBV28 to TRBJ2-7, with D maybe TRBD1 (6 bases). Germline V gene data show CDR1 as MDHEN and CDR2 as SYDVKM. V was clipped by 5 bases and J by 2 bases, with 16 bases between them. The CDR3 is 15 residues long. CDR3 coding DNA: TGTGCCAGCAGTGGTCAGGGGACCGCCCCCTACGAGCAGTACTTC. It yields the protein CASSGQGTAPYEQYF.

The V call is TRBV21-1, the J call TRBJ1-3; the listed D gene, TRBD1, was not tested against the DNA. TRBV21-1 is given as a pseudogene. The CDR3 contains 16 residues. In nucleotides, the CDR3 is TGTGCCAGCAGCAAAGACTTTCCGAAGGGGGGAAACACCATATATTTT. Its translation is CASSKDFPKGGNTIYF.

This chain connects TRBV28 to TRBJ1-6; TRBD1 is a possible D gene (5 bases). The germline V and J ends were trimmed by 8 bases and 8 bases, with 13 bases remaining between them. This CDR3 is built from 13 residues. Germline V lookup: CDR1 MDHEN, CDR2 SYDVKM. The CDR3 region has the DNA TGTGCCAGCGGGGGTCTTCTTTATTCACCCCTCCACTTT. It specifies CASGGLLYSPLHF.

The genes are TRBV5-1 and TRBJ1-2; 12 nucleotides line up with TRBD1. The CDR3 loop spans 17 amino acids. V was clipped by 4 bases and J by 4 bases; unmatched bases: 11. The V gene's germline CDR1 is SGHRS and CDR2 YFSETQ. CDR3 sequence: CASSLTGQGARGYGYTF. DNA of the CDR3: TGCGCCAGCAGCCTCACGGGACAGGGGGCTCGCGGCTATGGCTACACCTTC.